This TCR beta chain derives from a study of spatial heterogeneity in lung cancer. Study in general: Averaged across combinations, each unique TCR and UMI pairing appeared more than ten times in raw reads, which were uncorrected.

Germline CDR1 is LGHNA and CDR2 is YSLEER. After removal of 0 bases from V and 1 base from J, the junction contained 2 bases not matched to a gene. The CDR3 has 15 amino acids. Time point: sample taken at primary tumor resection. Unsorted tumor, nontumor lung tissue or cryopreserved PBMC supplied the whole RNA. Study-wide findings and caveats: Relative to follow-up, resection was when ubiquitous expanded tumor TCRs appeared more in blood.

Points on this clonotype: What it binds is not known.

TCRdb reprocessed the 5' RACE reads via MiXCR and lists one record per CDR3 protein. Of about 26,000 distinct CDR3 sequences in the sample, 13% are singletons; the top ten hold about a quarter. This clonotype was sampled from a female donor with early-stage non-small cell lung cancer. Sequenced here: PBMCs, sampled at surgery. J is TRBJ2-7 and V is TRBV4-3, with 8 nucleotides matching TRBD2. The CDR3 DNA follows: TGCGCCAGCAGCCAAGAGGCTAGCGGGTCCTACGAGCAGTACTTC. Its translation: CASSQEASGSYEQYF.